This entry lists 5 T cell receptor beta chains sequenced from one sample in a study of T cell changes during pregnancy in multiple sclerosis. Using immunoSEQ multiplex PCR, the repertoire was profiled, and TCRdb retains in-frame clones only, with some absent. This sample carries about 59,000 clones, about 94% of them seen once, and the ten largest clones take around 2.5%. The material sequenced was CD8+ T cells from peripheral blood mononuclear cells, taken after pregnancy. All receptors come from a female donor with multiple sclerosis, enrolled in a pregnancy study.

The rearrangement links TRBV10-1 to TRBJ1-1; D not certain. V gave up 0 bases and J gave up 6 bases, with 8 bases separating them. Germline V lookup: CDR1 WNHNN, CDR2 SYGVQD (reference sequence). The CDR3 totals 13 residues. CDR3 DNA: TGCGCCAGCAGTGAGTCGTTGGGCGCTGAAGCTTTCTTT. This translates into CASSESLGAEAFF.

The CDR3 here is CASSGDSPEAFF. The DNA of the CDR3 is TGTGCCAGCAGTGGCGACAGCCCTGAAGCTTTCTTT. This chain links TRBV2 with TRBJ1-1; D may be TRBD1 (5 bases). Trimming took off 4 bases at V and 6 bases at J, with 9 bases between the two ends. Germline CDR1 and CDR2: SNHLY and FYNNEI. The CDR3 has 12 amino acids.

This clone showed up just once. DNA for the CDR3: TGTGCCAGCAGATTAGCGGGAGGGCCAGATGAGCAGTACTTC. This sequence encodes CASRLAGGPDEQYF. The chain couples TRBV27 to TRBJ2-7; 11 bases fit TRBD2. CDR1 MNHEY and CDR2 SMNVEV come from the germline V gene (reference sequence). The CDR3 consists of 14 residues. V was clipped by 6 bases and J by 7 bases; unmatched bases: 8.

This CDR3 is CASSLGGRQLYGYTF. In nucleotides, the CDR3 is TGTGCCAGCAGCTTAGGTGGTCGACAGCTCTATGGCTACACCTTC. The V gene is TRBV7-9, the J gene TRBJ1-2, with TRBD1 as a possible D gene (5 bases). The CDR3 consists of 15 residues. CDR1 is SEHNR and CDR2 is FQNEAQ in the germline V gene (reference sequence). Between the trimmed V and J ends, which lost 1 base and 4 bases, there was a span of 13 bases.

V usage is TRBV7-2 and J usage is TRBJ2-1, with 15 bases aligning to TRBD2. CDR3 size: 16 residues. Per the germline V gene, CDR1 is SGHTA and CDR2 is FQGNSA. J lost 9 bases, V lost 2 bases, and 5 bases had no gene match. CDR3 loop: CASSLNGLAGGFEQFF. CDR3 DNA sequence: TGTGCCAGCAGCTTAAACGGACTAGCGGGAGGGTTTGAGCAGTTCTTC. The full variable domain, in which reference TRBV7-2 and TRBJ2-1 provide the parts outside the CDR3, is GAGVSQSPSNKVTEKGKDVELRCDPISGHTALYWYRQSLGQGLEFLIYFQGNSAPDKSGLPSDRFSAERTGGSVSTLTIQRTQQEDSAVYLCASSLNGLAGGFEQFFGPGTRLTVL.